A few counts support the clone carrying this TCR beta chain. Its target is not known. A read error may explain this, as a much larger clone is one base away. This CDR3 has 11 residues. Germline V lookup: CDR1 MNHNS, CDR2 SASEGT. Trimming took 11 bases from V and 6 from J, leaving 11 bases between them. The sample is drawn from a study of CD8+CD57+ T cells in acquired aplastic anemia. About the research overall: The sorted CD4+ and CD8+ cells yielded an average around 3 ug of DNA.

Sequencing was done on patients that had shown CD8+CD57+ cell expansion by flow cytometry. At blood sampling, none of the patients had yet received therapy. Study-level results: Common to patients and controls were 25 to 30 CD8+ CDR3 sequences. In CD8+ cells, Simpson's diversity showed no significant difference between patients and controls.

The use of genomic DNA as template underpinned the TCR beta VDJ and CDR3 profiling. MiXCR, applied by TCRdb to the reads, yields one record per CDR3 protein. The sample records under 200,000 distinct CDR3 sequences, under 50% being singletons. V is TRBV6-1 and J is TRBJ2-1; no clear D. Sample: sorted CD4+, CD8+, or CD8+CD57+ T cells (not recorded which) from PBMCs. The receptor's source is a human donor with aplastic anemia. CDR3 loop: CASQTLNEQFF. In DNA form, the CDR3 reads TGTGCCTCCCAAACACTCAATGAGCAGTTCTTC.